These 30 T cell receptor beta chains were sequenced from one sample in a study of cytomegalovirus exposure and HLA in healthy donors. Only in-frame clones appear in the TCRdb table, and some are missing; sequencing was by immunoSEQ multiplex PCR. Seen here are 200,000 to 250,000 clones, approximately 83% observed once, and the top ten hold roughly 13%. Sequenced sample: PBMCs. The receptor source for this set is a woman aged 25 to 39 in good health and CMV-seropositive.

This chain links TRBV4-2 with TRBJ1-1; TRBD1 might be the D (6 bases). The V gene lost 5 bases and the J gene lost 4 bases, with 17 bases spanning the gap. The CDR3 has 15 residues. CDR1 is LGHNA and CDR2 is YNFKEQ in the germline V gene. The DNA for the CDR3 is TGTGCCAGCAGCTCCAAAGCTAAAGGGGGCACTGAAGCTTTCTTT. It codes for CASSSKAKGGTEAFF.

V and J are TRBV7-8 and TRBJ2-1; TRBD2 matches 7 bases. The junction had 8 bases not matched to a gene; V was cut back by 5 bases and J by 4 bases. Germline V gene lookup returns CDR1 SGHVS and CDR2 FQNEAQ. CDR3 length equals 15 residues. In nucleotides, the CDR3 is TGTGCCAGCAGCACCCGACTAGCCACTTACAATGAGCAGTTCTTC. Its protein product is CASSTRLATYNEQFF.

The chain joins TRBV9 to TRBJ2-3; D remains unclear. V shed 4 bases and J shed 3 bases, with 18 bases lying between them. In germline, CDR1 is SGDLS, CDR2 YYNGEE. CDR3 length equals 16 residues. The CDR3 reads CASSPLPAVGTDTQYF. The CDR3 DNA sequence: TGTGCCAGCAGCCCCCTTCCGGCAGTTGGGACAGATACGCAGTATTTT.

The CDR3 bases are TGTGCCAGCAGTTACGGGGTCGTCACTGAAGCTTTCTTT. Translation: CASSYGVVTEAFF. V and J are TRBV6-5 and TRBJ1-1; no clear D. The germline V gene has CDR1 MNHEY and CDR2 SVGAGI. Trimming took 2 bases from V and 4 from J, leaving 8 bases between them. This CDR3 has 13 residues.

J is TRBJ1-5 and V is TRBV28; a weak D match, TRBD1 (6 bases). This CDR3 region has 14 residues. The ends were cut back, 10 bases at V and 4 bases at J, with 17 bases in the middle. Germline loops: CDR1 MDHEN, CDR2 SYDVKM. The CDR3 is CATTGGQGNQPQHF. CDR3 coding DNA: TGTGCCACTACTGGTGGGCAGGGGAATCAGCCCCAGCATTTT.

CDR3 DNA: TGTGCCTGGACACCGGACTACCCATGGGAGACCCAGTACTTC. Amino acid sequence: CAWTPDYPWETQYF. This chain joins TRBV30 and TRBJ2-5, with D possibly matching TRBD2 (6 bases). The CDR3 consists of 14 residues. Germline CDR1 GTSNPN, CDR2 SVGIG (reference sequence). The V end lost 4 bases, the J end lost 5 bases, and 17 bases lay between the germline ends.

This clone was observed once. The chain uses TRBV29-1 and TRBJ1-3; D remains unclear. The CDR3 is 17 amino acids. Germline values: CDR1 SQVTM, CDR2 ANQGSEA. The V gene lost 1 base and the J gene lost 0 bases, with 16 bases spanning the gap. The CDR3 region has the DNA TGCAGCGTTGAAGGGCGTAGGCAGGACCCCTCTGGAAACACCATATATTTT. It specifies CSVEGRRQDPSGNTIYF.

The V gene is TRBV5-1, the J gene TRBJ2-2; no clear D. The germline gives CDR1 SGHRS, CDR2 YFSETQ. Trimming shortened V by 4 bases and J by 6 bases, and 10 bases separated the two germline ends. This CDR3 has 13 amino acids. CDR3 DNA: TGCGCCAGCAGCCTGGGTACGGCCGGGGAGCTGTTTTTT. Amino acid sequence: CASSLGTAGELFF.

This rearrangement joins TRBV5-1 to TRBJ2-7; 7 nucleotides match TRBD1. CDR1 SGHRS and CDR2 YFSETQ come from the germline V gene. V was pared by 4 bases and J by 5 bases, with 6 bases of the junction left unmatched. The length of the CDR3 is 13 residues. The CDR3 sequence is CASSHRDSDEQYF. CDR3 sequence (DNA): TGCGCCAGCAGCCACCGGGACAGTGACGAGCAGTACTTC. The complete variable domain, with remaining parts taken from reference TRBV5-1 and TRBJ2-7, reads KAGVTQTPRYLIKTRGQQVTLSCSPISGHRSVSWYQQTPGQGLQFLFEYFSETQRNKGNFPGRFSGRQFSNSRSEMNVSTLELGDSALYLCASSHRDSDEQYFGPGTRLTVT.

The rearrangement links TRBV6-5 to TRBJ2-1; D is uncertain. The CDR3 length is 13 residues. Looked up from germline, CDR1 is MNHEY and CDR2 is SVGAGI. Trimming left V 6 bases short and J 8 bases short, with 14 bases between. The CDR3 is CASRTPGGYEQFF. Here the CDR3 DNA reads TGTGCCAGCAGAACACCCGGTGGCTATGAGCAGTTCTTC.

The chain links TRBV6-1 to TRBJ2-7; D is ambiguous. With 0 bases removed from V and 3 bases from J, the gap between germline ends came to 6 bases. The length of the CDR3 is 13 residues. Germline assignment: CDR1 MNHNS and CDR2 SASEGT. The CDR3 loop is CASSEAWSYEQYF. Here the CDR3 DNA reads TGTGCCAGCAGTGAAGCATGGAGCTACGAGCAGTACTTC.

This chain links TRBV19 with TRBJ2-6; D remains unclear. From germline, CDR1 is LNHDA and CDR2 SQIVND (reference sequence). Trimming took off 3 bases at V and 0 bases at J, with 12 bases between the two ends. This CDR3 is 17 amino acids long. The CDR3 DNA is TGTGCCAGTAGTATTTCAGCTATGAGCTCTGGGGCCAACGTCCTGACTTTC. This translates into CASSISAMSSGANVLTF.

V and J are TRBV13 and TRBJ2-7; D remains ambiguous. This CDR3 spans 16 amino acids. Germline V lookup: CDR1 PRHDT, CDR2 FYEKMQ (reference sequence). Trimming cost V 4 bases and J 0 bases, with 16 bases left between them. The CDR3 region is CASSSSQRPPSYEQYF. CDR3 nucleotides: TGTGCCAGCAGCTCAAGTCAAAGACCCCCCTCCTACGAGCAGTACTTC. The variable domain in full, with the rest retrieved from reference TRBV13 and TRBJ2-7, is AAGVIQSPRHLIKEKRETATLKCYPIPRHDTVYWYQQGPGQDPQFLISFYEKMQSDKGSIPDRFSAQQFSDYHSELNMSSLELGDSALYFCASSSSQRPPSYEQYFGPGTRLTVT.

The rearrangement uses TRBV27 and TRBJ2-7; D is perhaps TRBD1 (6 bases). CDR1 is MNHEY, CDR2 SMNVEV, per germline (reference sequence). This CDR3 contains 16 residues. Deletions cut 3 bases from V and 3 bases from J, with 18 bases between. In DNA form, the CDR3 reads TGTGCCAGCAGTTTGTCAGGGGATGGAGCCCACTACGAGCAGTACTTC. Translated, it gives CASSLSGDGAHYEQYF.

The J gene is TRBJ1-4, the V gene TRBV7-9; TRBD1 might be the D (6 bases). V dropped 5 bases and J dropped 6 bases, with 19 bases sitting between them. The length of the CDR3 is 16 residues. Germline-derived CDR1 and CDR2 are SEHNR and FQNEAQ (reference sequence). CDR3 sequence (DNA): TGTGCCAGCAGCCAAACAGGGTCGCCCGCGTATGAAAAACTGTTTTTT. It is translated as CASSQTGSPAYEKLFF.

The V gene is TRBV10-1, the J gene TRBJ2-3; 9 nucleotides align to TRBD2. Per germline, CDR1 WNHNN and CDR2 SYGVQD (reference sequence). J was trimmed by 2 bases and V by 1 base; bases with no gene match: 10. This CDR3 is built from 18 residues. The CDR3 region is CASSELPFSGRFTDTQYF. The CDR3 nucleotides are TGCGCCAGCAGTGAGTTACCGTTTAGCGGGAGATTCACAGATACGCAGTATTTT.

This clone was seen once. The chain is built from TRBV10-3 and TRBJ2-1; D is tentatively TRBD1 or TRBD2 (6 bases each). Germline lookup yields CDR1 ENHRY and CDR2 SYGVKD. The CDR3 extends over 15 amino acids. V gave up 7 bases and J gave up 8 bases, with 21 bases separating them. The CDR3 DNA is TGTGCCATCAAAGGGGGGACCGAATCTAACGATGAGCAGTTCTTC. Translation gives CAIKGGTESNDEQFF.

The chain recombines TRBV6-4 with TRBJ1-2, with D tentatively TRBD1 (6 bases). The CDR3 runs 14 residues. From germline, CDR1 is MRHNA and CDR2 SNTAGT. V lost 0 bases and J lost 3, with 8 bases in between. The CDR3 sequence is CASSDSPGDYGYTF. Written as DNA, the CDR3 is TGTGCCAGCAGTGACTCGCCAGGGGACTATGGCTACACCTTC.

This sequence joins TRBV30 and TRBJ2-5, with 7 bases that match TRBD2. The germline V gene has CDR1 GTSNPN and CDR2 SVGIG (reference sequence). With 5 bases clipped from V and 2 bases from J, the junction kept 5 bases outside the gene matches. The CDR3 length is 13 residues. This CDR3 reads CAWSSGIQETQYF. The DNA of the CDR3 is TGTGCCTGGTCCAGCGGGATACAAGAGACCCAGTACTTC.

The chain carries TRBV6-5 and TRBJ2-2; D remains ambiguous. Trimming stripped 2 bases from V and 7 bases from J, with 14 bases between. Germline assignment: CDR1 MNHEY and CDR2 SVGAGI. The CDR3 sequence is 15 residues long. The CDR3 DNA reads TGTGCCAGCAGTTACCAGTACCGAGTGGGCGGGGAGCTGTTTTTT. Translated: CASSYQYRVGGELFF.

V is TRBV6-5 and J is TRBJ2-7; 11 positions match TRBD2. Losses at the gene ends were 6 bases for V and 3 bases for J; bases not matched to a gene: 7. CDR1 MNHEY and CDR2 SVGAGI come from the germline V gene. The CDR3 length is 15 residues. The chain's CDR3 is CASRVTSGGFYEQYF. The CDR3 DNA reads as TGTGCCAGCAGAGTCACTAGCGGGGGATTCTACGAGCAGTACTTC.

V gene TRBV7-9 combines with J gene TRBJ2-7, with 7 positions matching TRBD2. The CDR3 is 13 residues long. Germline V gene lookup returns CDR1 SEHNR and CDR2 FQNEAQ (reference sequence). Trimming at V came to 5 bases and at J to 0 bases, leaving 1 base not matched to a gene. In DNA, the CDR3 is TGTGCCAGCAGCCGCGGGGGCTCCTACGAGCAGTACTTC. Protein: CASSRGGSYEQYF.

This chain joins TRBV27 and TRBJ2-7; D not resolved. Germline values: CDR1 MNHEY, CDR2 SMNVEV (reference sequence). The germline V and J ends were trimmed by 6 bases and 2 bases, with 14 bases remaining between them. There are 14 residues in the CDR3. The CDR3 coding sequence is TGTGCCAGCAGCAGAGGAAGCCCTCCCTACGAGCAGTACTTC. As protein: CASSRGSPPYEQYF.

CDR3 residues: CASSNRVSEQTQYF. Here the CDR3 DNA reads TGTGCCAGCAGTAATCGGGTTAGCGAGCAGACCCAGTACTTC. V and J are TRBV27 and TRBJ2-5, with D maybe TRBD2 (5 bases). V was trimmed by 5 bases and J by 6 bases, leaving 16 bases between them. CDR1 is MNHEY, CDR2 SMNVEV, per germline (reference sequence). This CDR3 is 14 amino acids long.

The chain uses TRBV4-1 and TRBJ2-1, with 10 bases that match TRBD1. This CDR3 has 11 residues. The V and J ends lost 4 bases and 14 bases, in that order; junction bases with no gene match: 2. Germline V CDR1 and CDR2: MGHRA, YSYEKL. The CDR3 is CASSPGQGKFF. CDR3 nucleotide sequence: TGCGCCAGCAGCCCGGGACAGGGGAAGTTCTTC.

CDR3 in amino acids: CSAQDGEKLFF. Here the CDR3 DNA reads TGCAGTGCCCAGGACGGAGAAAAACTGTTTTTT. This chain links TRBV20-1 with TRBJ1-4, with D unresolved. Trimming left V 6 bases short and J 8 bases short, with 10 bases between. From germline, CDR1 is DFQATT and CDR2 SNEGSKA (reference sequence). The CDR3 runs to 11 residues.

This chain uses TRBV9 with TRBJ1-3; D gene uncertain. V was pared by 0 bases and J by 3 bases, with 1 base between. Germline V gene data show CDR1 as SGDLS and CDR2 as YYNGEE. The CDR3 runs to 12 residues. The CDR3 nucleotides read TGTGCCAGCAGCGTAGGTGGAAACACCATATATTTT. Its translation is CASSVGGNTIYF.

This clone has just one count. The chain carries TRBV7-9 and TRBJ2-3; unclear D gene. V lost 1 base and J lost 8, with 1 base in between. Germline assignment: CDR1 SEHNR and CDR2 FQNEAQ (reference sequence). CDR3 length: 10 residues. This chain's CDR3 is CASSLGTQYF. The CDR3 DNA reads as TGTGCCAGCAGCTTAGGTACGCAGTATTTT.

This clone was picked up a small number of times. The rearrangement joins TRBV4-2 to TRBJ2-7, with D tentatively TRBD2 (6 bases). The CDR3 has 13 amino acids. Trimming stripped 7 bases from V and 5 bases from J, with 15 bases between. Germline assignment: CDR1 LGHNA and CDR2 YNFKEQ. The CDR3 here is CASKGLQTDEQYF. The DNA of the CDR3 is TGTGCCAGCAAAGGACTACAGACCGACGAGCAGTACTTC.

In its sample, this clone was seen once. The rearrangement uses TRBV27 and TRBJ2-7; 13 bases are a match to TRBD2. CDR1 and CDR2 from the germline V gene are MNHEY and SMNVEV (reference sequence). Germline trimming cut 6 bases from V and 3 bases from J; bases unmatched to any gene: 5. The CDR3 length is 15 residues. In DNA form, the CDR3 reads TGTGCCAGCAGCTCGACTAGCGGGAGGTACTACGAGCAGTACTTC. Translated: CASSSTSGRYYEQYF.